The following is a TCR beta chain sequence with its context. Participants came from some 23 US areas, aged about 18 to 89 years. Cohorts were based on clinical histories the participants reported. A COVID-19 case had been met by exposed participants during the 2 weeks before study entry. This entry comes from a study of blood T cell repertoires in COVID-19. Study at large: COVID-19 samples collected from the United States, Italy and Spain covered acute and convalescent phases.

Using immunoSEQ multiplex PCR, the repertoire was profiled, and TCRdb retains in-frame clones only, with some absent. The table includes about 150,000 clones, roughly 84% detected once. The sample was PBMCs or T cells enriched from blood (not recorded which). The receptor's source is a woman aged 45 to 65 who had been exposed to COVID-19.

The CDR3 sequence is CASSSGGGGNQPQHF. CDR3 DNA: TGCGCCAGCAGTTCAGGGGGAGGAGGCAATCAGCCCCAGCATTTT. The genes are TRBV4-1 and TRBJ1-5; 7 bases line up with TRBD1. The CDR3 extends over 15 amino acids. Germline V gene data show CDR1 as MGHRA and CDR2 as YSYEKL. V dropped 6 bases and J dropped 2; count of bases not matched to a gene: 7.